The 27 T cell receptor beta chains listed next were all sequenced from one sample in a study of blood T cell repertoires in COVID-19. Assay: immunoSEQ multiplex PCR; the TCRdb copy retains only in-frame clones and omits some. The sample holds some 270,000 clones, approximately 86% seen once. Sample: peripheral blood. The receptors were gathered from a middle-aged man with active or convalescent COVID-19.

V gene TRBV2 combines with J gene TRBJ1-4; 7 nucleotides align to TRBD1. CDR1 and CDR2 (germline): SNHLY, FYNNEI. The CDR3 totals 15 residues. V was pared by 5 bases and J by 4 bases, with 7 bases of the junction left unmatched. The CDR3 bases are TGTGCCAGCAGTCCAGACAGGGTTAATAATGAAAAACTGTTTTTT. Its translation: CASSPDRVNNEKLFF.

The CDR3 reads CASSLGYAGETQYF. The DNA for the CDR3 is TGCGCCAGCAGCTTAGGGTACGCGGGGGAGACCCAGTACTTC. The chain has TRBV5-1 and TRBJ2-5, with D possibly matching TRBD2 (6 bases). There are 14 residues in the CDR3. Germline loops: CDR1 SGHRS, CDR2 YFSETQ. The germline V and J ends were trimmed by 2 bases and 5 bases, with 13 bases remaining between them.

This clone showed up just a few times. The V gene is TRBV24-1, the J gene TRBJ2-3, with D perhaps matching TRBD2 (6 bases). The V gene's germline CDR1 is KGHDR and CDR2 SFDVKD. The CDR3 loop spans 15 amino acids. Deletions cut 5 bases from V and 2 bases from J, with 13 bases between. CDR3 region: CATSGTKGDTDTQYF. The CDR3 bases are TGTGCCACCAGTGGGACTAAAGGGGACACAGATACGCAGTATTTT.

This CDR3 is CASSPLNLEGKQYF. The CDR3 coding sequence is TGTGCCAGCAGCCCTCTTAACCTGGAGGGGAAGCAGTACTTC. The V gene is TRBV5-5, the J gene TRBJ2-7; D possibly corresponds to TRBD2 (6 bases). The CDR3 is 14 residues long. Trimming took off 4 bases at V and 8 bases at J, with 19 bases between the two ends. Germline lookup yields CDR1 SGHKS and CDR2 YYEKEE (reference sequence).

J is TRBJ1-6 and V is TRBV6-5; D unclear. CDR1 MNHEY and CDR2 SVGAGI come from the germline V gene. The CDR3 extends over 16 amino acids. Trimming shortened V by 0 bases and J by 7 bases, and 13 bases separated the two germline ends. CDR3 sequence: CASSYSNVLTNSPLHF. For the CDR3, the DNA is TGTGCCAGCAGTTACTCGAACGTACTTACGAATTCACCCCTCCACTTT.

CDR3 sequence: CASSTDSYGYTF. For the CDR3, the DNA is TGTGCCAGCAGCACGGACAGCTATGGCTACACCTTC. J is TRBJ1-2 and V is TRBV9; perhaps TRBD1 as D (6 bases). Trimming removed 4 bases at V and 4 bases at J, with 8 bases between. The CDR3 has 12 amino acids. From germline, CDR1 is SGDLS and CDR2 YYNGEE.

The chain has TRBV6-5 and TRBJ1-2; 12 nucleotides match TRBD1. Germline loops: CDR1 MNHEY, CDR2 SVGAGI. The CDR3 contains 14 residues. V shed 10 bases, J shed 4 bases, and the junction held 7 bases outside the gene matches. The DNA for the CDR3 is TGTGCCACAATTCCGGGACAGGGGGCCTATGGCTACACCTTC. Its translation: CATIPGQGAYGYTF.

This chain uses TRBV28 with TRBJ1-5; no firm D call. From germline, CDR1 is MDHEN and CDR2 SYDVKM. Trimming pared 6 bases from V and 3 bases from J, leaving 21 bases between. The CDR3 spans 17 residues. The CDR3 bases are TGTGCCAGCAGCACCCCTGAGGGCCTCGGGCCCAATCAGCCCCAGCATTTT. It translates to CASSTPEGLGPNQPQHF.

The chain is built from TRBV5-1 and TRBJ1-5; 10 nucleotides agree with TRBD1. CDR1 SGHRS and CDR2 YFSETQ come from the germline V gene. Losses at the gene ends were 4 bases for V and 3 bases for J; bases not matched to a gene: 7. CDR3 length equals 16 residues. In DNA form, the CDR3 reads TGCGCCAGCAGCCCGGGGGGGACAGGGGACAATCAGCCCCAGCATTTT. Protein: CASSPGGTGDNQPQHF.

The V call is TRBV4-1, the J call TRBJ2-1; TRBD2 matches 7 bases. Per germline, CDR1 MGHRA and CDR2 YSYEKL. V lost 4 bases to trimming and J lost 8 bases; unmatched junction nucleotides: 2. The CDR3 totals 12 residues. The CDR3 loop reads CASSLLADEQFF. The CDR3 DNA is TGCGCCAGCAGCCTTCTAGCGGATGAGCAGTTCTTC.

The CDR3 nucleotides read TGTGCCAGCAGCCGGAGAGGGCCTAATTCACCCCTCCACTTT. This codes for CASSRRGPNSPLHF. The gene calls are TRBV3-1 (or the pseudogene TRBV3-2) and TRBJ1-6; D is ambiguous. The CDR3 loop spans 14 amino acids. The V and J ends lost 4 bases and 6 bases respectively, with 10 bases between them. Germline V gene sequence: CDR1 LGHDT, CDR2 YNNKEL (reference sequence).

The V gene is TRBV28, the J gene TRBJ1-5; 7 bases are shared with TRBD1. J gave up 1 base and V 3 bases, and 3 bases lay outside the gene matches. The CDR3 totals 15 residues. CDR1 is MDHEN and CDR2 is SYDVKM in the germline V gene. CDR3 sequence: CASSFRGQSNQPQHF. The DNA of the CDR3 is TGTGCCAGCAGTTTTAGGGGACAGAGCAATCAGCCCCAGCATTTT.

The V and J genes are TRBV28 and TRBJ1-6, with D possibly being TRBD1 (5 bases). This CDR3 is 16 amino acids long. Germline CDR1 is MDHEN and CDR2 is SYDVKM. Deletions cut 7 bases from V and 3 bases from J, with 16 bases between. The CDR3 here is CASIPQGSLYNSPLHF. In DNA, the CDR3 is TGTGCCAGCATCCCCCAGGGTTCTCTCTATAATTCACCCCTCCACTTT.

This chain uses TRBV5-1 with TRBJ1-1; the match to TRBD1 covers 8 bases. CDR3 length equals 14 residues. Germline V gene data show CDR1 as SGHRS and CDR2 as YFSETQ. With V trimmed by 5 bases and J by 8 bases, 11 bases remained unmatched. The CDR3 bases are TGCGCCAGCAGTCTTCGCCAGGGGGCGAAGGAAGCTTTCTTT. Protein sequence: CASSLRQGAKEAFF.

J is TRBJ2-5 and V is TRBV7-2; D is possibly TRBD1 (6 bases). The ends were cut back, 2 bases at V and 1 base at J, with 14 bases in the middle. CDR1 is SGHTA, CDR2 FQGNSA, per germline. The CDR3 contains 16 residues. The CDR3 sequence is CASSLNPPGAQETQYF. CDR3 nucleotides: TGTGCCAGCAGCTTAAATCCCCCAGGGGCCCAAGAGACCCAGTACTTC.

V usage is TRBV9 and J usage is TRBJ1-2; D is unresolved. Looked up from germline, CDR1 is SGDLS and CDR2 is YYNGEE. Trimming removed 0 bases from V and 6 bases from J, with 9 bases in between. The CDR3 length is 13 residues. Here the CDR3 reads CASSVGALNGYTF. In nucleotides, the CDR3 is TGTGCCAGCAGCGTAGGAGCTCTCAATGGCTACACCTTC.

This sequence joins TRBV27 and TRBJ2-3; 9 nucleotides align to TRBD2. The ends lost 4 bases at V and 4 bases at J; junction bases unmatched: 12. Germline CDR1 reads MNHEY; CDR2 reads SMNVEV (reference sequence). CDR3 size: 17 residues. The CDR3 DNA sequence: TGTGCCAGCAGTTACGGATTAGCGGGAGCGATTCCAGATACGCAGTATTTT. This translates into CASSYGLAGAIPDTQYF.

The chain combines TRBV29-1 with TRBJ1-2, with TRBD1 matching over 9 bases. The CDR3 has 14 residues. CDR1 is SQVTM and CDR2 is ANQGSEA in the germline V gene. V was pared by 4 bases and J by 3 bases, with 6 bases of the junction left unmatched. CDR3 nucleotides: TGCAGCGTTGTTCGGGACAGGGTGGACTATGGCTACACCTTC. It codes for CSVVRDRVDYGYTF.

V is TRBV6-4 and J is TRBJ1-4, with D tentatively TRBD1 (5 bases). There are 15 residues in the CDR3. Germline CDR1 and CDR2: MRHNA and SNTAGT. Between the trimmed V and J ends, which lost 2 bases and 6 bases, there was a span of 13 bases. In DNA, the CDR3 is TGTGCCAGCAGTGACGGACCTGGAGGGGATGAAAAACTGTTTTTT. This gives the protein CASSDGPGGDEKLFF.

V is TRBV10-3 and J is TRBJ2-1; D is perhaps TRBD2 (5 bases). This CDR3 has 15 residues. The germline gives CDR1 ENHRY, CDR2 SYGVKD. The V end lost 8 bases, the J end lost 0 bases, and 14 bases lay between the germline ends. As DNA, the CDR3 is TGTGCCATCGAGGCGGGCGGAAACTCCTACAATGAGCAGTTCTTC. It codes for CAIEAGGNSYNEQFF.

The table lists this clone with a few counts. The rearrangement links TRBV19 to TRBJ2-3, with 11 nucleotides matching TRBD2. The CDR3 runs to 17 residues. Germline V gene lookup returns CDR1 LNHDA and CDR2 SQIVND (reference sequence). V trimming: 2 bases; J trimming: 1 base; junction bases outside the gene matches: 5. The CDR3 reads CASSIRVLAGGTDTQYF. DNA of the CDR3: TGTGCCAGTAGTATAAGGGTACTAGCGGGGGGCACAGATACGCAGTATTTT.

The CDR3 sequence is CASSLSPPSGRAGETQYF. CDR3 DNA: TGTGCCAGCAGCTTATCCCCCCCCAGCGGGAGGGCCGGAGAGACCCAGTACTTC. The chain is built from TRBV11-3 and TRBJ2-5, with 10 bases matching TRBD2. The CDR3 length is 18 residues. The junction had 13 bases not matched to a gene; V was cut back by 2 bases and J by 4 bases. Germline V lookup: CDR1 SGHNT, CDR2 YENEEA.

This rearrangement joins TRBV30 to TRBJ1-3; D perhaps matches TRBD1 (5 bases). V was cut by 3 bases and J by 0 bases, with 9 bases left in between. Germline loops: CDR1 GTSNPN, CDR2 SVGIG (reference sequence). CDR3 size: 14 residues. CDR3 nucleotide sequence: TGTGCCTGGAGCTCCGGGGGCTCTGGAAACACCATATATTTT. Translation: CAWSSGGSGNTIYF.

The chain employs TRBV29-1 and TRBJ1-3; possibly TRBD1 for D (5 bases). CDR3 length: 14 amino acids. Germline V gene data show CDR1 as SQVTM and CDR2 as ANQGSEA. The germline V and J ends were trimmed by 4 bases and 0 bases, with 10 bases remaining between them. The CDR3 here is CSVAVGGSGNTIYF. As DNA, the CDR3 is TGCAGCGTTGCAGTGGGGGGCTCTGGAAACACCATATATTTT.

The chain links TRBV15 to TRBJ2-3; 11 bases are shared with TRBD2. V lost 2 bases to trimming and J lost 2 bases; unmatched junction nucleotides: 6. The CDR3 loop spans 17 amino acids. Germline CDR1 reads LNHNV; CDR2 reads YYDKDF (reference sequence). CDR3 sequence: CATSRLGTSGLTDTQYF. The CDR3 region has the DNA TGTGCCACCAGCAGATTGGGGACTAGCGGCCTCACAGATACGCAGTATTTT.

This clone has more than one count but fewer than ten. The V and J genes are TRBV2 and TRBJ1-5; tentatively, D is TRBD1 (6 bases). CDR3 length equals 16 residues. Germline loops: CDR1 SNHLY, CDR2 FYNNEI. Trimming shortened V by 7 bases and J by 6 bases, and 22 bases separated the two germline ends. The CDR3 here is CASNVDSPIGGQPQHF. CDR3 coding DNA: TGTGCCAGCAACGTGGACAGTCCAATAGGGGGTCAGCCCCAGCATTTT.

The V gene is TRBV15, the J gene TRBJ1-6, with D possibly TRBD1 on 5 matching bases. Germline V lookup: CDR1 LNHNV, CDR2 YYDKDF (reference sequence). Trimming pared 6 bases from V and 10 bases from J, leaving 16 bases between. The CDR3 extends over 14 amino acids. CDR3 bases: TGTGCCACCAGGCTAGGGGCGGGGCACTCACCCCTCCACTTT. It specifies CATRLGAGHSPLHF.